This T cell receptor beta chain was documented in a study of brain T cells in children with intractable seizures (dated by TCRdb to the early 2020s). About the study as a whole: A NanoString immunology panel was first used to screen resected brain tissue from around 57 pediatric epilepsy surgery cases for immune gene transcripts. Among the roughly twelve selected surgery cases, pre-surgery blood was additionally sequenced for eight, leaving four cases with brain tissue only. What the study reported, not specific to this receptor: Viral specificity was inferred only from CDR3 sequence similarity, and patients' HCMV serostatus was unknown. Because sequencing depth differed between pre- and post-surgery blood, the absence of clones from the pre-surgery sample may reflect undersampling.

The immunoSEQ assay was used to generate TCR beta chain sequences from genomic DNA. The study's processing was this. CDR3 sequences not starting with the conserved framework cysteine at position 104 were manually removed. Clonality was calculated as one minus the normalized Shannon's Diversity Index, with values ranging from 0 (maximal diversity) to 1 (oligoclonal). Chi-squared comparison-of-proportions tests were used to check whether the frequency of the same CDR3 differed between samples, for example brain versus blood. Public clonotypes were identified through searches of immuneACCESS, and similarity to known antiviral clonotypes was evaluated with the VDJdb browser. TCRdb's version of the immuneACCESS table is confined to in-frame rearrangements and falls short of the full clone set. An unresolved V gene accounts for under half of the shortfall where checked; the remainder is of unknown origin. That table supplies the V and J calls and clone size; D and trimming were determined from the DNA. This sample comprises tens of thousands of clones, around 91% of them detected only once. Around 22% of the sample is taken by the ten largest.

The CDR3 measures 13 amino acids from cysteine to phenylalanine. The CDR3 DNA has 39 bases and is translated from base 1. A word on this clone: It lacks a known antigen. The sample holds no much larger clone one base away, and base qualities are not on file.

Read against the paper, the sample's time point label means: resected brain tissue, or blood drawn just prior to surgery. The surgery cases with the highest brain T cell transcript signatures were chosen for TCR beta chain sequencing of brain tissue, and also of blood when blood was available. Patients had been treated with at least one anti-epileptic drug before surgery. TCR-sequenced patients were children with drug-resistant epilepsy due to tuberous sclerosis complex, focal cortical dysplasia, Rasmussen encephalitis or hemimegalencephaly. Blood samples were drawn just before the epilepsy surgery. The Monarch genomic DNA purification kit was used to extract bulk genomic DNA from unsorted brain tissue and from whole blood.

The rearrangement combines TRBV21-1 with TRBJ2-7; no check of the table's D call, TRBD1, against the DNA was made. TRBV21-1 is assigned pseudogene status. The origin of this receptor is a girl aged 2-15 years with Rasmussen encephalitis and intractable seizures. This sample comprised peripheral blood, obtained at surgery. The CDR3 loop reads CANLWDRGCEQYF. At the DNA level, the sequence is TGTGCCAACCTATGGGACAGGGGGTGCGAGCAGTACTTC.